A selection of T cell receptor beta chains follows, all from one sample in a study of blood T cells in healthy people across ages. TCRdb re-derived calls from the 5' RACE reads in MiXCR, one entry per CDR3 protein. Among over 1.5 million distinct CDR3 sequences listed, roughly 52% were seen once. Material for sequencing was blood. These receptors originate from a woman between 40 and 50 years old in good health. Both conserved end residues are part of each CDR3. The order of the fields is J gene, clone size, D gene, V gene, CDR3 protein, CDR3 DNA. D genes are given only for firm matches. Size is stated for part of the rows, as once, few or many counts, or as a class when the clone is expanded.

TRBJ1-2 | . | . | TRBV28 | CASSPTPTGHNGYTF | TGTGCCAGCAGCCCGACACCGACAGGCCATAATGGCTACACCTTC
TRBJ2-1 | few | TRBD1 | TRBV6-5 | CASKKTGGKNEQFF | TGTGCCAGCAAGAAGACAGGGGGGAAAAATGAGCAGTTCTTC
TRBJ2-5 | . | TRBD2 | TRBV6-2/TRBV6-3 | CASSSPGGAWNEQYF | TGTGCCAGCAGCTCCCCCGGGGGGGCCTGGAATGAGCAGTACTTC
TRBJ2-1 | few | TRBD2 | TRBV20-1 | CSAPERAGGPRNEQFF | TGCAGTGCTCCGGAACGAGCGGGGGGGCCTAGAAATGAGCAGTTCTTC
TRBJ2-1 | . | TRBD2 | TRBV29-1 | CSVEFWLAGGYNEQFF | TGCAGCGTTGAATTTTGGTTAGCGGGGGGTTACAATGAGCAGTTCTTC
TRBJ2-5 | . | . | TRBV20-1 | CSAGPPGELGTQYF | TGCAGTGCCGGACCGCCGGGGGAATTGGGGACCCAGTACTTC
TRBJ2-5 | . | . | TRBV3-1 | CASSPGGERYQETQYF | TGTGCCAGCAGCCCCGGGGGAGAGAGGTACCAAGAGACCCAGTACTTC
TRBJ1-2 | . | TRBD1 | TRBV2 | CASTGGQGGGYTF | TGTGCCAGCACCGGAGGACAGGGAGGGGGCTACACCTTC
TRBJ1-5 | . | TRBD1 | TRBV20-1 | CSATGLGNQPQHF | TGCAGTGCGACAGGGCTGGGCAATCAGCCCCAGCATTTT
TRBJ1-4 | few | . | TRBV12-3/TRBV12-4 | CASSQSTVIEEKLFF | TGTGCCAGCAGCCAATCGACGGTAATTGAGGAAAAACTGTTTTTT
TRBJ2-5 | . | TRBD2 | TRBV6-1 | CASSETGLAVTQYF | TGTGCCAGCAGTGAGACGGGACTAGCTGTGACCCAGTACTTC
TRBJ2-5 | few | . | TRBV25-1 | CASSDSFGTGLETQYF | TGTGCCAGCAGTGACAGCTTTGGTACGGGGTTAGAGACCCAGTACTTC
TRBJ1-1 | . | . | TRBV5-1 | CASSLNSWNTEAFF | TGCGCCAGCAGCTTGAACAGCTGGAACACTGAAGCTTTCTTT
TRBJ2-1 | . | . | TRBV7-2 | CASSLAGGQNEQFF | TGTGCCAGCAGCTTAGCGGGGGGGCAGAATGAGCAGTTCTTC
TRBJ1-2 | once | . | TRBV20-1 | CSAKPGTNYGYTF | TGCAGTGCCAAGCCAGGGACCAACTATGGCTACACCTTC
TRBJ1-2 | . | . | TRBV6-2/TRBV6-3 | CASSLRSGGFGYTF | TGTGCCAGCAGTCTCAGATCGGGGGGGTTTGGCTACACCTTC
TRBJ2-7 | . | TRBD2 | TRBV4-2 | CASSQEAGGLRDEQYF | TGTGCCAGCAGCCAAGAGGCGGGGGGGCTAAGAGACGAGCAGTACTTC
TRBJ2-5 | . | . | TRBV6-1 | CASTLRRGMTEETQYF | TGTGCCAGCACTCTCAGGAGGGGCATGACTGAAGAGACCCAGTACTTC
TRBJ1-4 | few | TRBD1 | TRBV20-1 | CSAPGTGLAANEKLFF | TGCAGTGCTCCCGGGACAGGGCTTGCAGCTAATGAAAAACTGTTTTTT
TRBJ1-5 | . | . | TRBV12-3/TRBV12-4 | CASNPMGDQPQHF | TGTGCCAGCAATCCGATGGGGGATCAGCCCCAGCATTTT
TRBJ2-7 | few | TRBD2 | TRBV6-2/TRBV6-3 | CASSYFPSGGHSYEQYF | TGTGCCAGCAGTTACTTTCCTAGCGGGGGCCATTCCTACGAGCAGTACTTC
TRBJ2-1 | few | TRBD2 | TRBV20-1 | CSARDRRLAGGAYNEQFF | TGCAGTGCTAGAGATCGCCGACTAGCGGGGGGGGCGTACAATGAGCAGTTCTTC
TRBJ2-7 | . | TRBD1 | TRBV6-1 | CASVHGTGSSYEQYF | TGTGCCAGCGTTCACGGGACAGGAAGCTCCTACGAGCAGTACTTC
TRBJ1-6 | few | . | TRBV9 | CASSVNGLSSYNSPLHF | TGTGCCAGCAGCGTCAACGGACTGAGCTCCTATAATTCACCCCTCCACTTT
TRBJ1-2 | . | . | TRBV3-1 | CTSSQDMRVSGYTF | TGTACCAGCAGCCAAGATATGAGGGTTTCTGGCTACACCTTC
TRBJ2-5 | . | . | TRBV20-1 | CSARDAGAFQETQYF | TGCAGTGCTAGAGATGCGGGGGCCTTCCAAGAGACCCAGTACTTC